This T cell receptor (beta chain) was identified during a study of T-cell reconstitution after alpha-beta-depleted transplantation in children. This clonotype was observed a handful of times. This CDR3 has 15 amino acids. CDR1 MNHNS and CDR2 SASEGT come from the germline V gene. Trimming cost V 6 bases and J 2 bases; bases outside gene matches: 5. During its preparation, the TCRbeta library received unique molecular identifiers. TCRdb itself ran the PCR reads through MiXCR, one entry per CDR3 protein. The sample carries hundreds of thousands of distinct CDR3 sequences, approximately 13% recorded once.

The source material was PBMCs from the stem cell graft donor, sampled from the stem cell graft. The TCR originated in a human donor who donated a stem cell graft to a child with combined immunodeficiency. The gene calls are TRBV6-1 and TRBJ2-7; 12 nucleotides agree with TRBD2. CDR3 sequence (DNA): TGTGCCAGCAGGGAACTAGCGGGAGGCACCTACGAGCAGTACTTC. Its translation: CASRELAGGTYEQYF.